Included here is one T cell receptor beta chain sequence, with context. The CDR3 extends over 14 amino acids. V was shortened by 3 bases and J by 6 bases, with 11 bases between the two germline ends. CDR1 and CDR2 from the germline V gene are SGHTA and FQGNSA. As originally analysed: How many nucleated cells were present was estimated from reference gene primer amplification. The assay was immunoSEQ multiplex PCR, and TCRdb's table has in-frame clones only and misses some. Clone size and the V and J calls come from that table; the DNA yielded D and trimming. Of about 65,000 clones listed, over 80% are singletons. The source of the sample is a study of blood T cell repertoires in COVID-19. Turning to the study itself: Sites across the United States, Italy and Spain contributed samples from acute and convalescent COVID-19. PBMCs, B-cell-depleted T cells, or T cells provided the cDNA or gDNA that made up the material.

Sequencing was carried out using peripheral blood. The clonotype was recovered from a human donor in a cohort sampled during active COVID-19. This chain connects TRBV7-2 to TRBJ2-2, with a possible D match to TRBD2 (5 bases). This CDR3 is CASSFTGIAGELFF. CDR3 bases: TGTGCCAGCAGCTTTACCGGGATCGCCGGGGAGCTGTTTTTT.